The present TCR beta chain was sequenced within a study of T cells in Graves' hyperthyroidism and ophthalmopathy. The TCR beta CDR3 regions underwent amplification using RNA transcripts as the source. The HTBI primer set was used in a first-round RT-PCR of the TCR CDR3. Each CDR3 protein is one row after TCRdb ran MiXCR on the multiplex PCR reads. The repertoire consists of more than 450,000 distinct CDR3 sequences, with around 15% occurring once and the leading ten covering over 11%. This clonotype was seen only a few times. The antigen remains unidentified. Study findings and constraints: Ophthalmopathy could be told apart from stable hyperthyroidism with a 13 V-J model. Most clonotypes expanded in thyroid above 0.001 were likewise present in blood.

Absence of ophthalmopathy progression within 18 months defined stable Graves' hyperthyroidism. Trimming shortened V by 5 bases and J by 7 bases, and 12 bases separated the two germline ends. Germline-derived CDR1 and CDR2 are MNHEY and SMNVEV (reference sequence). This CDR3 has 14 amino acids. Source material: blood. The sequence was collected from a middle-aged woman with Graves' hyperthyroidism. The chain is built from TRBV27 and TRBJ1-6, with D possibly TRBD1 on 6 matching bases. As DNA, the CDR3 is TGTGCCAGCAGTCTTCAGGGGTGGAATTCACCCCTCCACTTT. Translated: CASSLQGWNSPLHF.